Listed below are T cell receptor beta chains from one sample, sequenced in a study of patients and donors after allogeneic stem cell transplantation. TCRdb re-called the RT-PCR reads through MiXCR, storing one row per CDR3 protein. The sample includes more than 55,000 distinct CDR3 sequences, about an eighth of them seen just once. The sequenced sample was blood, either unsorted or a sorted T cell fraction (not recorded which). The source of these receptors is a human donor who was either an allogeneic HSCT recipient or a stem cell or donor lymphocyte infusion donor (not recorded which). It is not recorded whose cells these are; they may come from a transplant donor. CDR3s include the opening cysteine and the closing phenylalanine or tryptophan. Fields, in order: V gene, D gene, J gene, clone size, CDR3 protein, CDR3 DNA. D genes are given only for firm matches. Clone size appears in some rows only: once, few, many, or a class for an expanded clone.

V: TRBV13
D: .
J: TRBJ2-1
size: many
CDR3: CASSLGLNEQFF
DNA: TGTGCCAGCAGCTTAGGGCTGAATGAGCAGTTCTTC

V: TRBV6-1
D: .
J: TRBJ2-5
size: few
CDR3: CASRSRAGQETQYF
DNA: TGTGCCAGCAGGAGCCGGGCGGGACAAGAGACCCAGTACTTC

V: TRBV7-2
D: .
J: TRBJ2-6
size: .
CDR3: CASPTSRAGANVLTF
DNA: TGTGCCAGCCCTACCAGCAGGGCTGGGGCCAACGTCCTGACTTTC

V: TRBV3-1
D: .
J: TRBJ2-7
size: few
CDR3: CASSQYRSYEQYF
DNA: TGTGCCAGCAGCCAGTACAGATCCTACGAGCAGTACTTC

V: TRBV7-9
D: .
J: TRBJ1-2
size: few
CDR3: CASSSPGLGGYTF
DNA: TGTGCCAGCAGCTCCCCCGGCCTAGGTGGCTACACCTTC

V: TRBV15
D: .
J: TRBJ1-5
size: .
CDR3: CATSRDLEDFYSNQPQHF
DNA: TGTGCCACCAGCAGAGATTTGGAAGACTTTTATAGCAATCAGCCCCAGCATTTT

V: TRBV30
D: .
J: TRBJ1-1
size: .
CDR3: CAWSLRGLPEAFF
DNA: TGTGCCTGGAGTCTCAGGGGCTTGCCTGAAGCTTTCTTT

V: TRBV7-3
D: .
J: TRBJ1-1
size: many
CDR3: CASSLTSDSEAFF
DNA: TGTGCCAGCAGCTTAACTAGCGACAGTGAAGCTTTCTTT

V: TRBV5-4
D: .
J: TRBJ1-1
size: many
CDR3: CASSRSGGRTEAFF
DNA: TGTGCCAGCAGCCGTTCCGGAGGGCGGACTGAAGCTTTCTTT

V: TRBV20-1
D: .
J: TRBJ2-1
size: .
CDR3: CSARDGGRDHRSEQFF
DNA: TGCAGTGCTAGAGATGGCGGGCGGGACCACCGCAGTGAGCAGTTCTTC

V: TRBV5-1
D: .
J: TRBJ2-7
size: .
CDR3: CASRAQGAYEQYF
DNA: TGCGCCAGCAGAGCTCAGGGAGCCTACGAGCAGTACTTC

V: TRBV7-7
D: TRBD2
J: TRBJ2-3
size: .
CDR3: CASSRGGSVPDTQYF
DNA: TGTGCTAGCAGCCGCGGCGGGAGTGTTCCAGATACGCAGTATTTT

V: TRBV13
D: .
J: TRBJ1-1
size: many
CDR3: CASSLGWGRNTEAFF
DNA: TGTGCCAGCAGCTTAGGCTGGGGTCGGAACACTGAAGCTTTCTTT

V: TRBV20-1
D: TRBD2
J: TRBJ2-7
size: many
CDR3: CSAIGRASYEQYF
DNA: TGCAGTGCCATAGGGAGGGCTTCCTACGAGCAGTACTTC

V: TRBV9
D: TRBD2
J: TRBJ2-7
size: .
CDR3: CASSDATSGSYEQYF
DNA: TGTGCCAGCAGCGACGCGACTAGCGGGAGTTACGAGCAGTACTTC

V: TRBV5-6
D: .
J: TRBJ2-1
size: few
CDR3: CASSLGSAVADEQFF
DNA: TGTGCCAGCAGCCTGGGGTCGGCGGTCGCCGATGAGCAGTTCTTC

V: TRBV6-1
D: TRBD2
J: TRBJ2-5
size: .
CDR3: CASSENLAGAETQYF
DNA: TGTGCCAGCAGTGAAAATCTAGCGGGAGCAGAGACCCAGTACTTC

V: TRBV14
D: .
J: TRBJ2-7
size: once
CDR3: CASSQRTVDDYEQYF
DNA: TGTGCCAGCAGCCAACGGACAGTTGATGACTACGAGCAGTACTTC

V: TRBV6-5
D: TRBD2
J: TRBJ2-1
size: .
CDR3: CASSQAGGIYNEQFF
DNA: TGTGCCAGCAGTCAAGCGGGAGGTATCTACAATGAGCAGTTCTTC

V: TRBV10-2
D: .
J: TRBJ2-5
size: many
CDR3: CASSEPGGQETQYF
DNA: TGCGCCAGCAGTGAGCCCGGAGGTCAAGAGACCCAGTACTTC

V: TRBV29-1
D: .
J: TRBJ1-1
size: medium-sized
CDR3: CSGDQGNTEAFF
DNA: TGCAGCGGCGATCAGGGGAACACTGAAGCTTTCTTT

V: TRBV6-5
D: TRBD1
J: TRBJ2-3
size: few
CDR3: CASSYSRQGPHPTDTQYF
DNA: TGTGCCAGCAGTTACTCCCGACAGGGTCCACACCCCACAGATACGCAGTATTTT

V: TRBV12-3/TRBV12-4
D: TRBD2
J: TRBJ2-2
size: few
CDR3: CASSLYERERGGELFF
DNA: TGTGCCAGCAGTTTATATGAGCGGGAGCGAGGCGGGGAGCTGTTTTTT

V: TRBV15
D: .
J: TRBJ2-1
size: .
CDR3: CATSRASVMGNEQFF
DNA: TGTGCCACCAGCAGGGCCTCTGTTATGGGCAATGAGCAGTTCTTC

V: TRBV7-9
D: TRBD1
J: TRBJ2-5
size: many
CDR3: CASSRWTGVFETQYF
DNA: TGTGCCAGCAGCCGATGGACAGGGGTCTTTGAGACCCAGTACTTC

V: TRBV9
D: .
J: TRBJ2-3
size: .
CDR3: CASSVWGLDTDTQYF
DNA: TGTGCCAGCAGCGTGTGGGGGCTGGACACAGATACGCAGTATTTT